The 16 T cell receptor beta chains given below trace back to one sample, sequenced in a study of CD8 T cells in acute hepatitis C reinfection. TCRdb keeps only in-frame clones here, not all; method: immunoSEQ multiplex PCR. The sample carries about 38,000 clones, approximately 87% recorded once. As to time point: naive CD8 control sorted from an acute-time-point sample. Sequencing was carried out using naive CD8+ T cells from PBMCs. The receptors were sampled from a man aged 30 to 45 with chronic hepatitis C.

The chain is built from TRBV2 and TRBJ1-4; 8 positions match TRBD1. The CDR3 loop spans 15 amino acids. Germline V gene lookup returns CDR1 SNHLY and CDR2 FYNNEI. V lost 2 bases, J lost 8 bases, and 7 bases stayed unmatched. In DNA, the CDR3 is TGTGCCAGCAGTGAATTGGACAGGGACGAAGAAAAACTGTTTTTT. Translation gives CASSELDRDEEKLFF.

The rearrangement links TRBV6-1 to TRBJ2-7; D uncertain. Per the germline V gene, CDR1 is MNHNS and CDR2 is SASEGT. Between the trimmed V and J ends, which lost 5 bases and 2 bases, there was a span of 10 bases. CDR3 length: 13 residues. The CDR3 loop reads CASSSTAPYEQYF. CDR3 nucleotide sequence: TGTGCCAGCAGTTCGACCGCGCCCTACGAGCAGTACTTC.

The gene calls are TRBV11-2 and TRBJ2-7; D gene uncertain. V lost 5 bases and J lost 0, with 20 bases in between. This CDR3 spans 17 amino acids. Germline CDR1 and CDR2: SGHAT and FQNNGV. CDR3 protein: CASSRYPGSLSSYEQYF. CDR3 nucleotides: TGTGCCAGCAGCCGTTATCCCGGGTCCTTGAGCTCCTACGAGCAGTACTTC.

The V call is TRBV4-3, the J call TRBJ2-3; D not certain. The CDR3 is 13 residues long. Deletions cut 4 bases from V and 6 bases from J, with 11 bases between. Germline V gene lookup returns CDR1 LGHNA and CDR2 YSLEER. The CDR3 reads CASSLGSADTQYF. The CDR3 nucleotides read TGCGCCAGCAGCCTTGGTTCCGCGGATACGCAGTATTTT.

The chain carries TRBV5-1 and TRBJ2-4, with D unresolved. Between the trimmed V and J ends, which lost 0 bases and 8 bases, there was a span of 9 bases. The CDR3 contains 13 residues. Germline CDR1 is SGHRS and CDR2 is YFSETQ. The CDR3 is CASSLDFRDIQYF. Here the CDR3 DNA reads TGCGCCAGCAGCTTGGACTTTAGGGACATTCAGTACTTC.

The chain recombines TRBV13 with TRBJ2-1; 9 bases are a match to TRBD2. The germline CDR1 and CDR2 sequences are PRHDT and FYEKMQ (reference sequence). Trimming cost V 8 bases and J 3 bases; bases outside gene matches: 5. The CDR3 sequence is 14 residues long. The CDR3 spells CASWEAGGYNEQFF. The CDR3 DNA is TGTGCCAGCTGGGAAGCGGGGGGCTACAATGAGCAGTTCTTC.

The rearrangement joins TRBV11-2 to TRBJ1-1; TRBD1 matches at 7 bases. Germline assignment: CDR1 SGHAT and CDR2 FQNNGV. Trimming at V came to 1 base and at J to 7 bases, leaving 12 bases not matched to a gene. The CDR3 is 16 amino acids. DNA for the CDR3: TGTGCCAGCAGCTTAGCGGGCTTTCGGGACAGACGTGAAGCTTTCTTT. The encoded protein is CASSLAGFRDRREAFF.

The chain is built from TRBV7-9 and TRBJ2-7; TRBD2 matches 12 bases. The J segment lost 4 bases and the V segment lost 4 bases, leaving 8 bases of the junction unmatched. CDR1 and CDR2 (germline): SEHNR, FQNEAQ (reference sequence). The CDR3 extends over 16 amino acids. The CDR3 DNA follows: TGTGCCAGCAGCTCACCGCTAGCGGGAGGGCTGTACGAGCAGTACTTC. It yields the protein CASSSPLAGGLYEQYF. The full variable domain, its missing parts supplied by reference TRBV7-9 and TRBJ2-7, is DTGVSQNPRHKITKRGQNVTFRCDPISEHNRLYWYRQTLGQGPEFLTYFQNEAQLEKSRLLSDRFSAERPKGSFSTLEIQRTEQGDSAMYLCASSSPLAGGLYEQYFGPGTRLTVT.

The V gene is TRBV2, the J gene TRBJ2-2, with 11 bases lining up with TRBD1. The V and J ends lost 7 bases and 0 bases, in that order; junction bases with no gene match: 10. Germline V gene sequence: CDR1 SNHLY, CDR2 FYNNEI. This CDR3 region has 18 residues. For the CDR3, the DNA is TGTGCCAGCACACCGGGACAGGGGGTCCATGCGAACACCGGGGAGCTGTTTTTT. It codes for CASTPGQGVHANTGELFF.

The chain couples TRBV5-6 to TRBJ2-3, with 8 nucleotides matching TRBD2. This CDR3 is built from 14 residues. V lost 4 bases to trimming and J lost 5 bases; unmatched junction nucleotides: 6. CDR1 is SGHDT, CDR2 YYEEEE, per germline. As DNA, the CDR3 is TGTGCCAGCAGCGCGAGCGGGAGTGTAGATACGCAGTATTTT. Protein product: CASSASGSVDTQYF. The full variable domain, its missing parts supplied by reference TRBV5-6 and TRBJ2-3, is DAGVTQSPTHLIKTRGQQVTLRCSPKSGHDTVSWYQQALGQGPQFIFQYYEEEERQRGNFPDRFSGHQFPNYSSELNVNALLLGDSALYLCASSASGSVDTQYFGPGTRLTVL.

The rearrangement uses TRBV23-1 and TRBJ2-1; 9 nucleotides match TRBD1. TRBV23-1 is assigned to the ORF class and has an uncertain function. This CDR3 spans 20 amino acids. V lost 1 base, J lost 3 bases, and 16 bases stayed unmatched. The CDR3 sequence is CASSQFMGPAGQGHYNEQFF. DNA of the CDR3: TGCGCCAGCAGTCAATTCATGGGCCCTGCGGGACAGGGCCACTACAATGAGCAGTTCTTC.

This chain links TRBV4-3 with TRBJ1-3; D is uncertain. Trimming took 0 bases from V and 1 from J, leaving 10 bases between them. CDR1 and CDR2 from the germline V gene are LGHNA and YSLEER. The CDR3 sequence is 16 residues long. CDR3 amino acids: CASSQDRVTSGNTIYF. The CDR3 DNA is TGCGCCAGCAGCCAAGATCGCGTAACTTCTGGAAACACCATATATTTT.

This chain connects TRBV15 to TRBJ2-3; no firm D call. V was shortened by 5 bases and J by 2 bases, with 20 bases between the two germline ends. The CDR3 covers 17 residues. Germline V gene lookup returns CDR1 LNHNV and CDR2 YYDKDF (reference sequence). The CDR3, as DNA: TGTGCCACCAGCCCAACCTCGGTAACCGGCCTCACAGATACGCAGTATTTT. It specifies CATSPTSVTGLTDTQYF.

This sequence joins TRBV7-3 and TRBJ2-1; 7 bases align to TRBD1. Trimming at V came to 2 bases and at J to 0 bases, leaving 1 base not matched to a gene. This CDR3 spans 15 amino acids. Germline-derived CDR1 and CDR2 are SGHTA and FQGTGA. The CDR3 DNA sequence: TGTGCCAGCAGCTTAGGGGACAGCTCCTACAATGAGCAGTTCTTC. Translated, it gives CASSLGDSSYNEQFF.

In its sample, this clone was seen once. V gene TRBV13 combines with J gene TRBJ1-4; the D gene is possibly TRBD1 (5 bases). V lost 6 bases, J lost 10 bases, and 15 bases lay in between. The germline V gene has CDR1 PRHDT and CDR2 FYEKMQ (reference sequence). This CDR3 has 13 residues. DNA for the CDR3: TGTGCCAGCAGAGCTGCAGGGTACGGAAAACTGTTTTTT. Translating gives CASRAAGYGKLFF. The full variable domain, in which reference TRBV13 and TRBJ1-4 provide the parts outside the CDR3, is AAGVIQSPRHLIKEKRETATLKCYPIPRHDTVYWYQQGPGQDPQFLISFYEKMQSDKGSIPDRFSAQQFSDYHSELNMSSLELGDSALYFCASRAAGYGKLFFGSGTQLSVL.

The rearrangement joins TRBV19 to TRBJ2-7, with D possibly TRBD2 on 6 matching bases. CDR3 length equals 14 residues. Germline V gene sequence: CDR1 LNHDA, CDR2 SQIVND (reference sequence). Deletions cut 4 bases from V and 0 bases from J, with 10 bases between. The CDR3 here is CASSTYGSSYEQYF. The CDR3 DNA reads TGTGCCAGTAGTACCTACGGGAGCTCCTACGAGCAGTACTTC.